The 20 T cell receptor beta chains below were found in one sample sequenced in a study of OX40 agonist ivuxolimab in advanced cancers. Generated by immunoSEQ multiplex PCR, the TCRdb table keeps only in-frame clones and is missing some. The profile covers about 79,000 clones, with less than 95% appearing a single time and 8.5% to 10% taken by the ten largest. The sequencing here drew on CD4+ or CD8+ T cells sorted from blood, taken in a trial of the OX40 agonist ivuxolimab. These receptors all stem from an adult with an advanced solid tumor such as melanoma, head and neck, liver or kidney cancer.

This chain's CDR3 is CASSLSTTDQPQHF. CDR3 DNA: TGTGCCAGCAGCTTATCCACCACCGACCAGCCCCAGCATTTT. The V and J genes are TRBV7-6 and TRBJ1-5; D is undetermined. Trimming cost V 2 bases and J 7 bases, with 12 bases left between them. In germline, CDR1 is SGHVS, CDR2 FNYEAQ. The CDR3 loop spans 14 amino acids.

The chain uses TRBV5-1 and TRBJ1-1; D gene unclear. V lost 0 bases and J 1 base, leaving 7 bases between the germline ends. The CDR3 loop spans 14 amino acids. CDR1 is SGHRS, CDR2 YFSETQ, per germline. This CDR3 reads CASSLEQQNTEAFF. Written as DNA, the CDR3 is TGCGCCAGCAGCTTGGAACAACAGAACACTGAAGCTTTCTTT.

This chain connects TRBV7-2 to TRBJ2-5; a weak D match, TRBD1 (6 bases). The germline V and J ends were trimmed by 4 bases and 2 bases, with 11 bases remaining between them. The CDR3 is made up of 14 amino acids. CDR1 is SGHTA and CDR2 is FQGNSA in the germline V gene. This CDR3 reads CASSWFGQQETQYF. The CDR3 bases are TGTGCCAGCAGCTGGTTCGGACAGCAAGAGACCCAGTACTTC.

V is TRBV7-9 and J is TRBJ2-5; D possibly uses TRBD1 or TRBD2 (5 bases each). The CDR3 length is 13 residues. Germline CDR1 reads SEHNR; CDR2 reads FQNEAQ (reference sequence). Trimming took 5 bases from V and 5 from J, leaving 12 bases between them. The DNA of the CDR3 is TGTGCCAGCAGCCGGGACCCGGGGGAGACCCAGTACTTC. It is translated as CASSRDPGETQYF. Full variable domain (outside the CDR3, taken from reference TRBV7-9 and TRBJ2-5): DTGVSQNPRHKITKRGQNVTFRCDPISEHNRLYWYRQTLGQGPEFLTYFQNEAQLEKSRLLSDRFSAERPKGSFSTLEIQRTEQGDSAMYLCASSRDPGETQYFGPGTRLLVL.

The chain links TRBV28 to TRBJ2-1, with D perhaps given as TRBD1 or TRBD2 (5 bases each). V dropped 3 bases and J dropped 3 bases, with 18 bases sitting between them. The germline V gene has CDR1 MDHEN and CDR2 SYDVKM. The CDR3 totals 17 residues. The CDR3 region is CASSLTWGPTDYNEQFF. In nucleotides, the CDR3 is TGTGCCAGCAGTTTGACGTGGGGACCAACTGACTACAATGAGCAGTTCTTC.

The chain is built from TRBV7-6 and TRBJ2-7; 10 positions match TRBD2. Germline CDR1 SGHVS, CDR2 FNYEAQ. This CDR3 is 15 amino acids long. Germline trimming cut 5 bases from V and 2 bases from J; bases unmatched to any gene: 6. The CDR3 DNA is TGTGCCAGCAGCCCTGGACTAGCGGCTACCTACGAGCAGTACTTC. Amino acids: CASSPGLAATYEQYF.

The chain couples TRBV21-1 to TRBJ2-1; TRBD1, the table's D call, lacks a check against the DNA. TRBV21-1 is a recognized pseudogene. This CDR3 is built from 16 residues. The DNA of the CDR3 is TGTGCCAGCAGCACGCCGGGACAGGGAAACTACAATGAGCAGTTCTTC. It yields the protein CASSTPGQGNYNEQFF.

This clone occurred once. This rearrangement joins TRBV9 to TRBJ1-1; D may be TRBD1 (5 bases). Between the trimmed V and J ends, which lost 9 bases and 0 bases, there was a span of 15 bases. There are 14 residues in the CDR3. CDR1 SGDLS and CDR2 YYNGEE come from the germline V gene. CDR3 region: CATSPGDLNTEAFF. The CDR3 DNA is TGTGCCACCTCACCCGGGGACCTGAACACTGAAGCTTTCTTT.

A single count supports this clone. This chain joins TRBV7-9 and TRBJ2-7; D ambiguous. V lost 1 base and J lost 7, with 8 bases in between. The CDR3 has 12 residues. Germline CDR1 SEHNR, CDR2 FQNEAQ (reference sequence). CDR3 sequence reads: CASSLGAREQYF. The CDR3 region has the DNA TGTGCCAGCAGCTTAGGTGCTCGGGAGCAGTACTTC.

The chain has TRBV27 and TRBJ2-1; weak D call: TRBD1 (6 bases). V was shortened by 3 bases and J by 2 bases, with 8 bases between the two germline ends. The CDR3 sequence is 14 residues long. Looked up from germline, CDR1 is MNHEY and CDR2 is SMNVEV (reference sequence). The CDR3 bases are TGTGCCAGCAGTTTCGGACAGCCCTACAATGAGCAGTTCTTC. It specifies CASSFGQPYNEQFF.

The chain recombines TRBV6-1 with TRBJ2-5; TRBD2 matches at 8 bases. The J call could be wrong; TRBJ2-7 is a better fit for the DNA end. CDR1 and CDR2 (germline): MNHNS, SASEGT. The CDR3 has 14 residues. CDR3 in DNA: TGTGCCAGCAGTGAACTAGCGGGCTCCTACGAGCAGTACTTC. Amino acid sequence: CASSELAGSYEQYF.

The chain recombines TRBV6-5 with TRBJ1-2, with a tentative D call TRBD1 (5 bases). CDR1 MNHEY and CDR2 SVGAGI come from the germline V gene. The CDR3 covers 13 residues. V was pared by 5 bases and J by 10 bases, with 17 bases between. DNA for the CDR3: TGTGCCAGCAGTGCATTACGGGGGGTTGACTACACCTTC. As protein: CASSALRGVDYTF.

The chain couples TRBV4-2 to TRBJ2-7, with 9 bases fitting TRBD2. Per germline, CDR1 LGHNA and CDR2 YNFKEQ. This CDR3 has 17 amino acids. Trimming took 0 bases from V and 0 from J; bases not matched to a gene: 6. The CDR3 spells CASSQEGATSGSYEQYF. The CDR3 DNA reads TGTGCCAGCAGCCAAGAGGGGGCGACTAGCGGCTCCTACGAGCAGTACTTC.

This chain uses TRBV11-2 with TRBJ2-7; 8 bases agree with TRBD2. Germline V lookup: CDR1 SGHAT, CDR2 FQNNGV. V was pared by 1 base and J by 4 bases, with 3 bases of the junction left unmatched. The CDR3 is made up of 14 amino acids. As DNA, the CDR3 is TGTGCCAGCAGCTTAGGGAGCGGGGGTTACGAGCAGTACTTC. Translated, it gives CASSLGSGGYEQYF.

The chain links TRBV6-5 to TRBJ2-7, with D possibly matching TRBD1 (5 bases). Germline V gene lookup returns CDR1 MNHEY and CDR2 SVGAGI. The ends were cut back, 5 bases at V and 1 base at J, with 9 bases in the middle. The CDR3 length is 13 residues. The CDR3 coding sequence is TGTGCCAGCAGTCAGGGATTTTCCTACGAGCAGTACTTC. This codes for CASSQGFSYEQYF.

This rearrangement joins TRBV25-1 to TRBJ1-4, with 10 bases that match TRBD1. The CDR3 runs 18 residues. Germline V gene data show CDR1 as MGHDK and CDR2 as SYGVNS. The V gene end was trimmed by 0 bases and the J gene end by 1 base; junction bases not matched to a gene: 5. The CDR3 coding sequence is TGTGCCAGCAGTGAATATAAGGACAGGGGGGTAACTAATGAAAAACTGTTTTTT. Its translation: CASSEYKDRGVTNEKLFF.

The CDR3 nucleotides are TGTGCCAGCAGTACGCCTGGGACTAGCGGACACAATGAGCAGTTCTTC. Encoded protein: CASSTPGTSGHNEQFF. The chain is built from TRBV28 and TRBJ2-1; TRBD2 matches 11 bases. Germline V gene sequence: CDR1 MDHEN, CDR2 SYDVKM. This CDR3 region has 16 residues. J was trimmed by 5 bases and V by 5 bases; bases with no gene match: 8.

The rearrangement uses TRBV7-7 and TRBJ2-1, with a tentative D call TRBD2 (5 bases). Deletions cut 0 bases from V and 3 bases from J, with 12 bases between. This CDR3 is built from 16 residues. Germline lookup yields CDR1 SSHAT and CDR2 FNYEAQ (reference sequence). CDR3 coding DNA: TGTGCCAGCAGCTTAGCCGGTGGAGGATTCTACAATGAGCAGTTCTTC. This encodes CASSLAGGGFYNEQFF.

The chain joins TRBV15 to TRBJ1-2; TRBD1 might be the D (6 bases). V shed 0 bases and J shed 6 bases, with 14 bases lying between them. The CDR3 length is 15 residues. Germline V CDR1 and CDR2: LNHNV, YYDKDF (reference sequence). The CDR3 sequence is CATSREDSYNNGYTF. The CDR3 DNA reads TGTGCCACCAGCAGAGAGGACAGCTACAACAATGGCTACACCTTC.

The chain links TRBV27 to TRBJ2-1, with 8 bases that match TRBD1. Losses at the gene ends were 6 bases for V and 4 bases for J; bases not matched to a gene: 11. Per the germline V gene, CDR1 is MNHEY and CDR2 is SMNVEV (reference sequence). The CDR3 is 16 amino acids. Here the CDR3 reads CASSPPAGGLYNEQFF. The CDR3 nucleotides read TGTGCCAGCAGCCCACCGGCAGGGGGCCTTTACAATGAGCAGTTCTTC.